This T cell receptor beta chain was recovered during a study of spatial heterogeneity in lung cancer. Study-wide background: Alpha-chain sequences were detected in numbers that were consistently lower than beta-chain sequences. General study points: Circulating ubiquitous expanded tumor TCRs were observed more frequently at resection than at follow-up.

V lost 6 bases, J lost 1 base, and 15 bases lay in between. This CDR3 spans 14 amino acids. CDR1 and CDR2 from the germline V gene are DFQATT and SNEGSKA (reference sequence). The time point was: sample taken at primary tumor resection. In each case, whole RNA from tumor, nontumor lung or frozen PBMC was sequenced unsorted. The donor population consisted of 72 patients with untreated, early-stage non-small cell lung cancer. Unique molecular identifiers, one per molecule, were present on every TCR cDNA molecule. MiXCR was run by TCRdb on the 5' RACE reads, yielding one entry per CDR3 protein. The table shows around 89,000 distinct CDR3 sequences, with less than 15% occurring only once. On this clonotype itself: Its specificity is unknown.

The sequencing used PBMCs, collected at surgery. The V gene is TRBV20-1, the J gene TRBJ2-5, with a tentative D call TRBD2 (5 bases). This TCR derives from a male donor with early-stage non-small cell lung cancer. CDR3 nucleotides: TGCAGTGCCCTCGGGCGGAGGACCCAAGAGACCCAGTACTTC. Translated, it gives CSALGRRTQETQYF.